Following are 13 T cell receptor beta chains from one sample sequenced in a study of T cells in Graves' hyperthyroidism and ophthalmopathy. RNA transcripts gave rise to amplified TCR beta CDR3 regions. When the TCR CDR3 underwent first-round RT-PCR, the HTBI primer set was used. TCRdb analysed the multiplex PCR reads with MiXCR anew, one entry per CDR3 protein. Of hundreds of thousands of distinct CDR3 sequences in the sample, roughly 16% were seen once. The source material was blood. These receptors came from a woman in her thirties or forties with Graves' ophthalmopathy.

This clonotype occurred a few times. This chain connects TRBV18 to TRBJ1-3; D might be TRBD1 (5 bases). The V gene's germline CDR1 is KGHSH and CDR2 LQKENI. This CDR3 has 16 amino acids. Deletions cut 3 bases from V and 1 base from J, with 13 bases between. The CDR3 spells CASSPRQGQSGNTIYF. The DNA for the CDR3 is TGTGCCAGCTCACCGCGGCAGGGCCAATCTGGAAACACCATATATTTT.

The V gene is TRBV11-2, the J gene TRBJ2-1; D is undetermined. The CDR3 length is 11 residues. Trimming shortened V by 5 bases and J by 7 bases, and 6 bases separated the two germline ends. Germline V gives CDR1 SGHAT, CDR2 FQNNGV. As DNA, the CDR3 is TGTGCCAGCAGCGAAACAAATGAGCAGTTCTTC. Translating it yields CASSETNEQFF.

This clonotype was detected only a few times. The chain recombines TRBV20-1 with TRBJ2-1; 9 bases are shared with TRBD1. The CDR3 runs 15 residues. The ends lost 2 bases at V and 1 base at J; junction bases unmatched: 3. Per germline, CDR1 DFQATT and CDR2 SNEGSKA (reference sequence). The CDR3 is CSARSGQGSYNEQFF. Written as DNA, the CDR3 is TGCAGTGCTAGATCGGGACAGGGTTCCTACAATGAGCAGTTCTTC.

A remark on this clonotype: A much larger clone differs from this one at a single base, so this may be a read error. J is TRBJ2-7 and V is TRBV20-1, with TRBD2 as a possible D gene (5 bases). Per germline, CDR1 DFQATT and CDR2 SNEGSKA (reference sequence). V lost 6 bases to trimming and J lost 7 bases, with 10 bases between them. This CDR3 contains 10 residues. This chain's CDR3 is CSAARDEQYF. The CDR3 bases are TGCAGTGCGGCTCGGGATGAGCAGTACTTC.

Many counts were recorded for this clonotype. This chain links TRBV18 with TRBJ2-1, with D unresolved. The CDR3 covers 14 residues. The germline CDR1 and CDR2 sequences are KGHSH and LQKENI. Trimming left V 3 bases short and J 1 base short, with 7 bases between. In DNA form, the CDR3 reads TGTGCCAGCTCACCGTTGGCTTCCTACAATGAGCAGTTCTTC. The encoded protein is CASSPLASYNEQFF. The entire variable domain, with the rest obtained from reference TRBV18 and TRBJ2-1, is as follows: NAGVMQNPRHLVRRRGQEARLRCSPMKGHSHVYWYRQLPEEGLKFMVYLQKENIIDESGMPKERFSAEFPKEGPSILRIQQVVRGDSAAYFCASSPLASYNEQFFGPGTRLTVL.

The V and J genes are TRBV29-1 and TRBJ2-7, with TRBD2 matching 11 bases. Germline V gene data show CDR1 as SQVTM and CDR2 as ANQGSEA. V trimming: 7 bases; J trimming: 7 bases; junction bases outside the gene matches: 9. This CDR3 has 13 residues. CDR3 coding DNA: TGCAGCGCCCAGACTAGCGGGAAGAGGGAGCAGTACTTC. It yields the protein CSAQTSGKREQYF.

The CDR3, as DNA: TGTGCCAGCAGCCAAGCCCCGGGACTAGCGGGAGGGGCCTACGAGCAGTACTTC. As protein: CASSQAPGLAGGAYEQYF. The gene calls are TRBV7-8 and TRBJ2-7; TRBD2 aligns across 16 bases. The CDR3 spans 18 residues. Germline-derived CDR1 and CDR2 are SGHVS and FQNEAQ. Trimming removed 5 bases from V and 2 bases from J; junction bases left unmatched: 9.

V is TRBV20-1 and J is TRBJ2-1; a weak D match, TRBD2 (7 bases). The CDR3 covers 18 residues. CDR1 is DFQATT and CDR2 is SNEGSKA in the germline V gene (reference sequence). V was shortened by 2 bases and J by 2 bases, with 22 bases between the two germline ends. The CDR3 coding sequence is TGCAGTGCTAGAATCCCCCCTGGCGGCGGGGGCACCTACAATGAGCAGTTCTTC. Residues: CSARIPPGGGGTYNEQFF.

A note on this clonotype: A much larger clone is a single base away; this may be a read error. V and J are TRBV28 and TRBJ1-2; D not certain. The CDR3 length is 14 residues. CDR1 and CDR2 from the germline V gene are MDHEN and SYDVKM. Trimming shortened V by 2 bases and J by 0 bases, and 7 bases separated the two germline ends. CDR3 residues: CASSLTAANYGYTF. In DNA, the CDR3 is TGTGCCAGCAGTTTAACTGCAGCTAACTATGGCTACACCTTC.

This clonotype was recorded a few times. CDR3 nucleotide sequence: TGCAGCGTCGCAGGGGTTAGGCAGTCGACAACTAATGAAAAACTGTTTTTT. Its protein product is CSVAGVRQSTTNEKLFF. This chain links TRBV29-1 with TRBJ1-4; D possibly corresponds to TRBD1 (6 bases). Deletions cut 6 bases from V and 0 bases from J, with 20 bases between. CDR3 length: 17 amino acids. Germline V gene lookup returns CDR1 SQVTM and CDR2 ANQGSEA.

This clonotype was recorded at least ten times. The chain links TRBV5-1 to TRBJ2-1; maybe TRBD2 (6 bases). The CDR3 extends over 15 amino acids. Germline CDR1 and CDR2: SGHRS and YFSETQ. The ends were cut back, 1 base at V and 6 bases at J, with 14 bases in the middle. The CDR3 spells CASSLSAGRANEQFF. The DNA of the CDR3 is TGCGCCAGCAGCTTGTCTGCGGGAAGGGCCAATGAGCAGTTCTTC. Complete variable domain (other parts from reference TRBV5-1 and TRBJ2-1): KAGVTQTPRYLIKTRGQQVTLSCSPISGHRSVSWYQQTPGQGLQFLFEYFSETQRNKGNFPGRFSGRQFSNSRSEMNVSTLELGDSALYLCASSLSAGRANEQFFGPGTRLTVL.

In its sample, this clonotype was seen many times. This chain joins TRBV6-1 and TRBJ2-2; no clear D. The germline V gene has CDR1 MNHNS and CDR2 SASEGT. The CDR3 covers 14 residues. V lost 7 bases and J lost 1, with 10 bases in between. DNA of the CDR3: TGTGCCAGCAAAGTTAGCCTGAACACCGGGGAGCTGTTTTTT. Translating gives CASKVSLNTGELFF.

This clonotype was observed a few times. The gene calls are TRBV6-9 and TRBJ2-4; TRBD2 agrees at 8 bases. Germline assignment: CDR1 MNHGY and CDR2 SVAAGI. This CDR3 is 14 amino acids long. V trimming: 3 bases; J trimming: 7 bases; junction bases outside the gene matches: 5. As DNA, the CDR3 is TGTGCCAGCAGTTACCGACTAGCGCCTAACATTCAGTACTTC. It specifies CASSYRLAPNIQYF.